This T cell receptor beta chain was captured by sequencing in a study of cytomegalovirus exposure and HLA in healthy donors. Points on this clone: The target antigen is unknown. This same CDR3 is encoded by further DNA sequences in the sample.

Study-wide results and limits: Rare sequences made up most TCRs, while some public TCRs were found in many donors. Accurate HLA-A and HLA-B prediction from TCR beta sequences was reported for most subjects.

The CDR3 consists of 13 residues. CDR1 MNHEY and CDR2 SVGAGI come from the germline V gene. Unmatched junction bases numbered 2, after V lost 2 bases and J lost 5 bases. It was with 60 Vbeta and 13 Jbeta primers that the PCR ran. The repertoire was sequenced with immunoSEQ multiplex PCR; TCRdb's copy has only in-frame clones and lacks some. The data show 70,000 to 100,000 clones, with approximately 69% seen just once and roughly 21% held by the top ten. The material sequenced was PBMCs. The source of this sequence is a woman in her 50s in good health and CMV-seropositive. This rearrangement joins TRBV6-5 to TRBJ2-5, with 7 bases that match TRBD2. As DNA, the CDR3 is TGTGCCAGCAGTTACGGGGAGGGTGAGACCCAGTACTTC. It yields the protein CASSYGEGETQYF.